This T cell receptor (beta chain) was identified during a study of OX40 agonist ivuxolimab in advanced cancers. Study-level information: An agonistic human IgG2 monoclonal antibody against OX40 (CD134) was given.

The CDR3 totals 13 residues. V shed 10 bases, J shed 5 bases, and the junction held 9 bases outside the gene matches. Germline V lookup: CDR1 SEHNR, CDR2 FQNEAQ (reference sequence). The repertoire was sequenced with immunoSEQ multiplex PCR; TCRdb's copy has only in-frame clones and lacks some. The repertoire consists of some 74,000 clones, with about 91% occurring once and the leading ten covering approximately 7%. The chain combines TRBV7-9 with TRBJ1-2, with TRBD1 matching over 8 bases. This specimen consisted of CD4+ or CD8+ T cells sorted from blood, obtained in a trial of the OX40 agonist ivuxolimab. The origin of this receptor is an adult with an advanced solid tumor such as melanoma, head and neck, liver or kidney cancer. The CDR3 DNA reads as TGTGCCACCATTACCGGGACAGGTTATGGCTACACCTTC. Translation: CATITGTGYGYTF.